This note documents a single T cell receptor beta chain sequence. Its antigen is unknown. The donors were members of the approximately 130-subject validation cohort (separate from the roughly 700-subject first cohort). This record belongs to a study of cytomegalovirus exposure and HLA in healthy donors. The study, taken as a whole, reports: Rare sequences made up most TCRs, while some public TCRs were found in many donors. Among TCR beta chains, those listed as cytomegalovirus-associated numbered under 200.

Germline V lookup: CDR1 PRHDT, CDR2 FYEKMQ (reference sequence). Germline trimming cut 4 bases from V and 3 bases from J; bases unmatched to any gene: 12. This CDR3 has 16 amino acids. Clones were sequenced by immunoSEQ multiplex PCR, and TCRdb holds only the in-frame ones, with some missing. The sample yields under 200,000 clones, about 89% seen once. The specimen sequenced was PBMCs. The gene calls are TRBV13 and TRBJ2-7; TRBD2 matches at 7 bases. This TCR came from a woman between 18 and 30 years old in good health and CMV-seropositive. The CDR3 bases are TGTGCCAGCAGCTCACAAACCGGGACTACAAGCTACGAGCAGTACTTC. Translated: CASSSQTGTTSYEQYF.